The present T cell receptor beta chain was sequenced within a study of T cell changes during pregnancy in multiple sclerosis. Trimming stripped 1 base from V and 5 bases from J, with 13 bases between. This CDR3 comprises 15 residues. The germline V gene encodes CDR1 SGHRS and CDR2 YFSETQ. This table comes from immunoSEQ multiplex PCR, and its TCRdb copy is limited to in-frame clones, with some not included. The repertoire includes nearly 25,000 clones, 88% of them detected once, and around 0.74% sits in the top ten. This rearrangement joins TRBV5-1 to TRBJ2-1; perhaps TRBD2 as D (6 bases). This specimen consisted of CD4+ T cells from peripheral blood mononuclear cells, obtained in the first trimester of pregnancy. The sequence was collected from a female donor in good health, enrolled as a control in a pregnancy study. Here the CDR3 reads CASSLSPGTHNEQFF. Written as DNA, the CDR3 is TGCGCCAGCAGCTTGTCTCCCGGGACTCACAATGAGCAGTTCTTC.